The rows below give T cell receptor beta chains drawn from one sample of a study of T cell changes during pregnancy in multiple sclerosis. The repertoire was sequenced with immunoSEQ multiplex PCR; TCRdb's copy has only in-frame clones and lacks some. The repertoire consists of around 15,000 clones, with 90% to 95% occurring once and the leading ten covering approximately 2.6%. The material was peripheral blood, obtained in the second trimester of pregnancy. The receptors come from a female donor in good health, enrolled as a control in a pregnancy study. Both conserved end residues are part of each CDR3. The D gene is left open where the match is weak. Size values are once, few and many counts, or a class for expanded clones, and some rows have none.

clone size	D gene	V gene	J gene	CDR3 protein	CDR3 DNA
NA	TRBD2	TRBV11-3	TRBJ2-5	CASSASGTREETQYF	TGTGCCAGCAGCGCTTCCGGGACTAGGGAAGAGACCCAGTACTTC
once	TRBD1	TRBV19	TRBJ2-2	CASSSLTGGKGSLFF	TGTGCCAGTAGTTCCCTCACAGGGGGTAAAGGTTCCCTGTTTTTT
NA	NA	TRBV21-1	TRBJ2-7	CASSNRLTGAYEQYF	TGTGCCAGCAGCAATCGACTTACAGGGGCCTACGAGCAGTACTTC
NA	TRBD2	TRBV19	TRBJ2-2	CASSWTSGSYTGELFF	TGTGCCAGTAGCTGGACTAGCGGGAGTTACACCGGGGAGCTGTTTTTT
NA	NA	TRBV7-6	TRBJ2-2	CASSPGTDPNTGELFF	TGTGCCAGCAGCCCTGGAACAGATCCGAACACCGGGGAGCTGTTTTTT
NA	TRBD2	TRBV29-1	TRBJ2-6	CSVEVLRLAGRIAGANVLTF	TGCAGCGTTGAAGTCCTTAGACTAGCGGGGAGGATCGCTGGGGCCAACGTCCTGACTTTC
NA	TRBD2	TRBV5-1	TRBJ2-1	CASSTPLAGAPNEQFF	TGCGCCAGCAGCACACCACTAGCGGGAGCCCCCAATGAGCAGTTCTTC
NA	TRBD2	TRBV2	TRBJ2-1	CASNPTSANNEQFF	TGTGCCAGCAACCCGACTAGCGCGAACAATGAGCAGTTCTTC
once	NA	TRBV5-1	TRBJ2-5	CASSGAVQGAGVRYQETQYF	TGCGCCAGCAGCGGAGCTGTCCAGGGGGCGGGGGTTAGATACCAAGAGACCCAGTACTTC
NA	TRBD2	TRBV27	TRBJ2-7	CASRALLEMGLIRQYF	TGTGCCAGCAGGGCGTTACTAGAAATGGGACTAATAAGGCAGTACTTC
NA	TRBD1	TRBV5-1	TRBJ1-1	CASTDRTNTEAFF	TGCGCCAGTACGGACAGGACGAACACTGAAGCTTTCTTT
NA	NA	TRBV7-9	TRBJ1-2	CASSPVGGNYGYTF	TGTGCCAGCAGCCCCGTGGGGGGGAACTATGGCTACACCTTC
NA	NA	TRBV7-8	TRBJ2-3	CASSPGRMGRRTDTQYF	TGTGCCAGCAGCCCGGGGAGGATGGGGAGACGCACAGATACGCAGTATTTT
NA	TRBD1	TRBV19	TRBJ2-2	CASSTRDRRTGELFF	TGTGCCAGTAGTACCCGGGACAGGAGGACCGGGGAGCTGTTTTTT
NA	NA	TRBV18	TRBJ2-5	CASSPESLQETQYF	TGTGCCAGCTCACCAGAGAGTCTACAAGAGACCCAGTACTTC
NA	NA	TRBV9	TRBJ1-5	CASSADSYLDQPQHF	TGTGCCAGCAGCGCGGACAGTTACCTCGATCAGCCCCAGCATTTT
NA	TRBD1	TRBV2	TRBJ1-2	CASRERDRGRRYGYTF	TGTGCCAGCAGGGAGCGCGACAGGGGACGGAGGTATGGCTACACCTTC
NA	TRBD1	TRBV7-2	TRBJ2-1	CASSLTGQGYNEQFF	TGTGCCAGCAGCTTAACGGGACAGGGCTACAATGAGCAGTTCTTC
few	TRBD1	TRBV5-4	TRBJ1-6	CASSPGTGSYNSPLHF	TGTGCCAGCAGCCCCGGGACAGGGTCCTATAATTCACCCCTCCACTTT
NA	NA	TRBV5-4	TRBJ1-6	CASSLGQGNSPLHF	TGTGCCAGCAGCTTGGGGCAGGGAAATTCACCCCTCCACTTT
NA	NA	TRBV6-6	TRBJ2-7	CASRYDREVNYEQYF	TGTGCCAGCAGATATGACAGGGAGGTTAACTACGAGCAGTACTTC
NA	TRBD1	TRBV5-4	TRBJ2-7	CASSSGQGYEQYF	TGTGCCAGCAGCTCGGGACAGGGGTACGAGCAGTACTTC
NA	NA	TRBV11-2	TRBJ2-7	CASSHGDYEQYF	TGTGCCAGCAGCCACGGGGACTACGAGCAGTACTTC
NA	NA	TRBV5-1	TRBJ2-7	CASSFGDSRGNWNEQYF	TGCGCCAGCAGCTTCGGGGACTCGAGGGGTAACTGGAACGAGCAGTACTTC
NA	NA	TRBV7-3	TRBJ1-1	CASSLTANTEAFF	TGTGCCAGCAGCTTAACGGCGAACACTGAAGCTTTCTTT
NA	NA	TRBV19	TRBJ1-5	CASSMVQVQPQHF	TGTGCCAGTAGTATGGTCCAGGTACAGCCCCAGCATTTT
NA	TRBD2	TRBV19	TRBJ2-7	CASSAHRDYPEQYF	TGTGCCAGTAGTGCCCACCGGGACTACCCTGAGCAGTACTTC
NA	NA	TRBV7-2	TRBJ2-1	CASSSAAGDEQFF	TGTGCCAGCAGCTCCGCCGCAGGGGATGAGCAGTTCTTC
NA	NA	TRBV29-1	TRBJ1-4	CSVRPTGWNEKLFF	TGCAGCGTCCGACCGACAGGCTGGAATGAAAAACTGTTTTTT
NA	NA	TRBV18	TRBJ1-2	CASSPGDANYGYTF	TGTGCCAGCTCACCGGGAGATGCTAACTATGGCTACACCTTC
NA	NA	TRBV18	TRBJ1-2	CASSPSLNSRDGYTF	TGTGCCAGCTCACCATCGCTCAACAGTAGAGATGGCTACACCTTC
NA	NA	TRBV19	TRBJ2-2	CASSILGTGELFF	TGTGCCAGTAGTATTCTCGGGACCGGGGAGCTGTTTTTT
NA	NA	TRBV7-9	TRBJ1-2	CASSLGSGESGYTF	TGTGCCAGCAGCTTAGGGTCGGGAGAATCTGGCTACACCTTC
NA	TRBD2	TRBV6-4	TRBJ2-1	CASSFLAGGGEQFF	TGTGCCAGCAGTTTTCTAGCGGGGGGGGGAGAGCAGTTCTTC
NA	TRBD2	TRBV4-2	TRBJ2-1	CASSQESGSYNEQFF	TGTGCCAGCAGCCAAGAAAGCGGGAGTTACAATGAGCAGTTCTTC
NA	NA	TRBV6-1	TRBJ2-7	CALAEGYYEQYF	TGTGCCTTAGCGGAGGGATATTACGAGCAGTACTTC
once	TRBD1	TRBV7-2	TRBJ2-7	CASSLPGQGSDEQYF	TGTGCCAGCAGCCTACCGGGACAGGGATCCGACGAGCAGTACTTC
NA	NA	TRBV1	TRBJ2-1	CTSSPLHGTSGRGNEQFF	TGCACCAGCAGCCCCCTTCATGGGACTAGCGGGAGAGGGAATGAGCAGTTCTTC
NA	NA	TRBV7-9	TRBJ1-4	CASSLGPGRTEELFF	TGTGCCAGCAGCTTAGGCCCCGGACGGACTGAAGAACTGTTTTTT
once	TRBD1	TRBV15	TRBJ1-4	CATSREGQGNEKLFF	TGTGCCACCAGCAGAGAGGGACAGGGGAATGAAAAACTGTTTTTT
NA	TRBD1	TRBV5-4	TRBJ1-6	CASSLAGTGTSPLHF	TGTGCCAGCAGCCTGGCCGGGACAGGGACTTCACCCCTCCACTTT
NA	NA	TRBV7-2	TRBJ2-7	CASSLGQLSYEQYF	TGTGCCAGCAGCTTAGGACAACTTTCCTACGAGCAGTACTTC
once	TRBD2	TRBV7-3	TRBJ2-3	CASSLTTSGGADTQYF	TGTGCCAGCAGCCTTACGACTAGCGGGGGTGCAGATACGCAGTATTTT
NA	TRBD2	TRBV7-9	TRBJ2-5	CASSPSGGQETQYF	TGTGCCAGCAGCCCTAGCGGGGGGCAAGAGACCCAGTACTTC
NA	TRBD2	TRBV28	TRBJ2-5	CASSLDGGAGGQETQYF	TGTGCCAGCAGTTTAGACGGCGGGGCGGGAGGTCAAGAGACCCAGTACTTC
NA	TRBD2	TRBV29-1	TRBJ2-1	CSVEDSGRKSYNEQFF	TGCAGCGTTGAAGACAGCGGGAGGAAGTCCTACAATGAGCAGTTCTTC
NA	TRBD1	TRBV2	TRBJ1-1	CASSQGEDTEAFF	TGTGCCAGCAGCCAGGGGGAGGACACTGAAGCTTTCTTT
NA	NA	TRBV5-1	TRBJ2-3	CASSLDGGARDTQYF	TGCGCCAGCAGCTTGGATGGGGGCGCAAGAGATACGCAGTATTTT
NA	TRBD1	TRBV25-1	TRBJ1-1	CASSESLTGSTEAFF	TGTGCCAGCAGTGAAAGTCTGACAGGGAGCACTGAAGCTTTCTTT
NA	TRBD2	TRBV6-1	TRBJ2-7	CASSEASQLAGGYEQYF	TGTGCCAGCAGTGAAGCTTCACAACTAGCGGGAGGATACGAGCAGTACTTC
NA	TRBD2	TRBV10-3	TRBJ2-5	CAISQGTRQETQYF	TGTGCCATCAGCCAAGGGACTAGGCAAGAGACCCAGTACTTC